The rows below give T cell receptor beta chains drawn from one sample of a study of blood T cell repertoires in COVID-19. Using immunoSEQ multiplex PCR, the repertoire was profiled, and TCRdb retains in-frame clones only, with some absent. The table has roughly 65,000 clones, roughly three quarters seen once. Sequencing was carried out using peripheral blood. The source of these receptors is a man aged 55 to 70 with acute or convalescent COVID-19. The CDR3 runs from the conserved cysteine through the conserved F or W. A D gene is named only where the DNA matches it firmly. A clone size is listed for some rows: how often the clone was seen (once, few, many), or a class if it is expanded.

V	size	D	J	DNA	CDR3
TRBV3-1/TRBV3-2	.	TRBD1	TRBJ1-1	TGTGCCAGCAGCCCCTCGGACAGGGGAAACACTGAAGCTTTCTTT	CASSPSDRGNTEAFF
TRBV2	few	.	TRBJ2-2	TGTGCCAGCAAGTCTAGTCCGAACACCGGGGAGCTGTTTTTT	CASKSSPNTGELFF
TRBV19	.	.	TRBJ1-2	TGTGCCAGTTCTTCCTCGAGGGGCGGGGCTGCTGGCTATGGCTACACCTTC	CASSSSRGGAAGYGYTF
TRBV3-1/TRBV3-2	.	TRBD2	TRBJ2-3	TGTGCCAGCAGCCTAAAGCGGGGGGGGATCCCAGATACGCAGTATTTT	CASSLKRGGIPDTQYF
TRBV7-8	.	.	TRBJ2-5	TGTGCCAGCAGCACCATCTCCAGGGTTCGGGAGACCCAGTACTTC	CASSTISRVRETQYF
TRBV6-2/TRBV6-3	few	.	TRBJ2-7	TGTGCCAGCAGTACCGAGGACAGCCTTTTTTACGAGCAGTACTTC	CASSTEDSLFYEQYF
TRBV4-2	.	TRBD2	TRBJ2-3	TGTGCCAGCAGCCAAGCGGCGGGGGGGACAGATACGCAGTATTTT	CASSQAAGGTDTQYF
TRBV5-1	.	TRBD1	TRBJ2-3	TGCGCCAGCACTTACCTACCGGGACAGGACACAGATACGCAGTATTTT	CASTYLPGQDTDTQYF
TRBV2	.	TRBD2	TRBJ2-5	TGTGCCAGCAGGGACCAAGCGGGATCGACAAAAGAGACCCAGTACTTC	CASRDQAGSTKETQYF
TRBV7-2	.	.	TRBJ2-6	TGTGCCAGCAATGAAGGGGGGGCTGGGGCCAACGTCCTGACTTTC	CASNEGGAGANVLTF
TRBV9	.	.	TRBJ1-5	TGTGCCAGCAGCGTAACAGATAGCAATCAGCCCCAGCATTTT	CASSVTDSNQPQHF
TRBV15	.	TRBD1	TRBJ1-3	TGTGCCACCAGCAGCGACAGGGTCGGAAACACCATATATTTT	CATSSDRVGNTIYF